In this sample, the clone carrying this TCR beta chain turned up once. The target antigen is unknown. Some clones are missing from TCRdb's copy, which holds only in-frame ones; the method was immunoSEQ multiplex PCR. The sample carries fewer than 500,000 clones, 90% recorded once. The CDR3 runs 15 residues. V gave up 0 bases and J gave up 2 bases, with 12 bases separating them. The germline CDR1 and CDR2 sequences are SGHRS and YFSETQ. Treatment here: roughly 18 received Ad26.COV2.S at low or high dose, single or two shots; several received placebo; per-sample allocation not given. Day 63 following the first vaccine or placebo injection was when the samples were taken. The source of the sample is a study of Ad26.COV2.S vaccination and SARS-CoV-2 variants. Whole-study findings and limits: Vaccine recipients surpassed placebo recipients in spike-specific TCR breadth.

Sequences were derived from peripheral blood, sampled in a trial of Ad26.COV2.S vaccine versus placebo. This chain joins TRBV5-1 and TRBJ2-7, with D perhaps matching TRBD1 (6 bases). This clonotype originated in a person aged 18 to 65 who received the Ad26.COV2.S COVID-19 vaccine or a placebo. The chain's CDR3 is CASSLGTGQTYEQYF. The CDR3 region has the DNA TGCGCCAGCAGCTTGGGAACGGGACAAACCTACGAGCAGTACTTC.